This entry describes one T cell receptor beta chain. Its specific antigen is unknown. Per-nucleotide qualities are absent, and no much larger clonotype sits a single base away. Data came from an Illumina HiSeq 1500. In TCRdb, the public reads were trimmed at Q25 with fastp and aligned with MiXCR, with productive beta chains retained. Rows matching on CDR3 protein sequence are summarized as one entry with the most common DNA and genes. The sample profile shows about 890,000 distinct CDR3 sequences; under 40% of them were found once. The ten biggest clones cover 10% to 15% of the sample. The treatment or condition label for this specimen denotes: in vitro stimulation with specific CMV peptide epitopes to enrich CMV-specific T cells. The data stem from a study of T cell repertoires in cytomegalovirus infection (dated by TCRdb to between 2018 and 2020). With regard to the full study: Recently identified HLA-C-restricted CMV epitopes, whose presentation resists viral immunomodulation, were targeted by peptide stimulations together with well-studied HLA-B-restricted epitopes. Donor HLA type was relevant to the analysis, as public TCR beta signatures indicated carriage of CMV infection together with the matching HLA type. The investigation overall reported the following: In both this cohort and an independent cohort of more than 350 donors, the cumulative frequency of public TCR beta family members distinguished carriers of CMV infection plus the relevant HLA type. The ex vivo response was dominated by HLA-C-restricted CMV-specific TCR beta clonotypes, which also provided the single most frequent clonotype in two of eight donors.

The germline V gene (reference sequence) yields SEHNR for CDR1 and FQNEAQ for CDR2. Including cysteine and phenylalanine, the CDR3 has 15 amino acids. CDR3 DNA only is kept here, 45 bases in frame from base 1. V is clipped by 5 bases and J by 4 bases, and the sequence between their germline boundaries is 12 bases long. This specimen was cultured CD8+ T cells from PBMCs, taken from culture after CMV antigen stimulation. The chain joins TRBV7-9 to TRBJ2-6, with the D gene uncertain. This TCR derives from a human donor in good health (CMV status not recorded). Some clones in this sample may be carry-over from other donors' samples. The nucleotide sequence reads TGTGCCAGCAGCGTTAAAACCAACGGGGCCAACGTCCTGACTTTC. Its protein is CASSVKTNGANVLTF.